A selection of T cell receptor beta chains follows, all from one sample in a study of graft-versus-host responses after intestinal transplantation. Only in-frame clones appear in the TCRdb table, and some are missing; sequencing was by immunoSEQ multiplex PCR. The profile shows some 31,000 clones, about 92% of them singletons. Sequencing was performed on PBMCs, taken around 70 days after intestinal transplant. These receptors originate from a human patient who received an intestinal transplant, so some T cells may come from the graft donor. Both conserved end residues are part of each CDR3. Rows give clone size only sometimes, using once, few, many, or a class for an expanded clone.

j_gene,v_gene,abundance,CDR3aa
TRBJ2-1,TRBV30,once,CAWAVDLAVEQFF
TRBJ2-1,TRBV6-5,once,CASSYIGVSKSHEQFF
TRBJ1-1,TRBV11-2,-,CASSLKPAMNTEAFF
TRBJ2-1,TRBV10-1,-,CASSERVAGGNEQFF
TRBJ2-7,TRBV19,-,CASSIVRESSYEQYF
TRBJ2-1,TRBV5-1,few,CASSLAGGKDWRGWNEQFF
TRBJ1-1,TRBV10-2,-,CASSGPGTGEAFF
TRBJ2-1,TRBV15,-,CATSRDRGRAYNEQFF
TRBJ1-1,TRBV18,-,CASSPQGGSEAFF
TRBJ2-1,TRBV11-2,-,CASSSATSLTYNEQFF
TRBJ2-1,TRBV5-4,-,CASSLASSYNEQFF
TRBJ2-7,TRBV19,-,CASSMARLEPYEQYF
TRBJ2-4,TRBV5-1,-,CASSLTGDKNIQYF
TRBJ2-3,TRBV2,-,CASKASGDRYSTDTQYF
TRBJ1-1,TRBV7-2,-,CASSLQGVTEAFF
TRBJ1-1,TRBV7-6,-,CASSLDRGEAFF
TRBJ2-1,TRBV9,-,CASSVRTVNEQFF
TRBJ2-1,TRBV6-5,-,CASSYSSGYEQFF
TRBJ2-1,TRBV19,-,CASSNSPTGEDEQFF
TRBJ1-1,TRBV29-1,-,CSVLGDSMNTEAFF
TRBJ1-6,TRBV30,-,CAWRGQGNNSPLHF
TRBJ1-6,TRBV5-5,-,CASSLSGAPPAALHF
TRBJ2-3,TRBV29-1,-,CSVTRQIQESTDTQYF